A single count supports the clone carrying this TCR beta chain. Its antigen is still unknown. This record comes from a study of shared clonotypes between healthy human individuals. General study results and limits: The generation probabilities recorded for non-shared clonotypes fell below those of clonotypes shared by all four donors. Few donors restricted represented genetic and exposure-history diversity.

Sequencing was performed with immunoSEQ multiplex PCR; in TCRdb, only in-frame clones are kept and a portion is missing. The data contain about 1.9 million clones, 80% to 95% of them singletons. CDR3 length: 14 residues. The V end lost 0 bases, the J end lost 8 bases, and 13 bases lay between the germline ends. Germline V lookup: CDR1 LGHNT, CDR2 FRNRAP. CD45RO-negative cells were positively selected for CCR7, leaving out terminally differentiated effector memory CD45RA+ cells. The sequenced sample was naive CD8+ T cells from PBMCs. The chain carries TRBV12-5 and TRBJ1-2; D perhaps matches TRBD1 (5 bases). The receptor comes from a man in his late teens or twenties in good health. Some clones in this sample may be carry-over from other donors' samples. The chain's CDR3 is CASGLVGGGEGYTF. CDR3 sequence (DNA): TGTGCTAGTGGTTTGGTAGGAGGAGGGGAGGGCTACACCTTC. The variable domain in full, with the rest retrieved from reference TRBV12-5 and TRBJ1-2, is DARVTQTPRHKVTEMGQEVTMRCQPILGHNTVFWYRQTMMQGLELLAYFRNRAPLDDSGMPKDRFSAEMPDATLATLKIQPSEPRDSAVYFCASGLVGGGEGYTFGSGTRLTVV.